This T cell receptor (beta chain) was identified in a study of patients and donors after allogeneic stem cell transplantation. CDR1 and CDR2 (germline): ENHRY, SYGVKD. V lost 5 bases, J lost 0 bases, and 4 bases stayed unmatched. The length of the CDR3 is 15 residues. TCRdb re-derived calls from the RT-PCR reads in MiXCR, one entry per CDR3 protein. The sample carries over 200,000 distinct CDR3 sequences, 38% recorded once. Sequenced: blood, either unsorted or a sorted T cell fraction (not recorded which). This TCR was recovered from a human donor who was either an allogeneic HSCT recipient or a stem cell or donor lymphocyte infusion donor (not recorded which). It is not recorded whose cells these are; they may come from a transplant donor. This sequence joins TRBV10-3 and TRBJ2-7, with 10 bases identical to TRBD1. As DNA, the CDR3 is TGTGCCATCAGTTATGGGACAGGGGCCTCCTACGAGCAGTACTTC. Its translation: CAISYGTGASYEQYF.